One and the same sample provided the 19 T cell receptor beta chains below, sequenced in a study of blood T cell repertoires in COVID-19. Clones were sequenced by immunoSEQ multiplex PCR, and TCRdb holds only the in-frame ones, with some missing. The profile shows 120,000 to 150,000 clones, more than 75% of them singletons. The sequenced sample consisted of PBMCs or T cells enriched from blood (not recorded which). These receptors came from a woman aged 25 to 45 with acute COVID-19.

This chain connects TRBV9 to TRBJ2-3, with 15 bases that match TRBD2. In germline, CDR1 is SGDLS, CDR2 YYNGEE. Unmatched junction bases numbered 4, after V lost 4 bases and J lost 1 base. The length of the CDR3 is 17 residues. The CDR3 DNA is TGTGCCAGCAGCCCGGGACTAGCGGGAGGACGCACAGATACGCAGTATTTT. It encodes CASSPGLAGGRTDTQYF.

This rearrangement joins TRBV7-2 to TRBJ2-7; the match to TRBD1 covers 7 bases. Per germline, CDR1 SGHTA and CDR2 FQGNSA. The junction had 13 bases not matched to a gene; V was cut back by 6 bases and J by 5 bases. CDR3 length: 15 amino acids. The CDR3 here is CASSTRTGRGNEQYF. The DNA of the CDR3 is TGTGCCAGCAGTACAAGGACAGGACGAGGCAACGAGCAGTACTTC.

The chain uses TRBV12-3 or TRBV12-4 and TRBJ1-1; tentatively, D is TRBD1 (5 bases). V lost 5 bases, J lost 2 bases, and 9 bases lay in between. The CDR3 totals 13 residues. CDR3 DNA: TGTGCCAGCAGTCTACAGGTAAACACTGAAGCTTTCTTT. Its translation: CASSLQVNTEAFF.

The J gene is TRBJ1-5, the V gene TRBV6-2 or TRBV6-3; no firm D call. The V and J ends lost 0 bases and 3 bases respectively, with 12 bases between them. The CDR3 extends over 16 amino acids. Germline V gene data show CDR1 as MNHEY and CDR2 as SVGEGT. The CDR3 DNA follows: TGTGCCAGCAGTTACTCGTTACAGAAATACAATCAGCCCCAGCATTTT. Protein sequence: CASSYSLQKYNQPQHF.

V and J are TRBV2 and TRBJ1-5; D call uncertain. With 6 bases removed from V and 2 bases from J, the gap between germline ends came to 11 bases. The CDR3 runs 14 residues. Per the germline V gene, CDR1 is SNHLY and CDR2 is FYNNEI. The CDR3 sequence: CASRATERNQPQHF. CDR3 sequence (DNA): TGTGCCAGCAGGGCGACGGAGCGCAATCAGCCCCAGCATTTT.

J is TRBJ2-3 and V is TRBV2; TRBD2 is a possible D gene (6 bases). The germline V and J ends were trimmed by 6 bases and 2 bases, with 15 bases remaining between them. The germline CDR1 and CDR2 sequences are SNHLY and FYNNEI. The CDR3 consists of 15 residues. This CDR3 reads CASRGTRSLTDTQYF. CDR3 nucleotides: TGTGCCAGCAGGGGGACTCGTTCTCTCACAGATACGCAGTATTTT.

The rearrangement joins TRBV5-1 to TRBJ1-1; D is ambiguous. The germline V and J ends were trimmed by 2 bases and 5 bases, with 10 bases remaining between them. CDR1 and CDR2 (germline): SGHRS, YFSETQ. The CDR3 extends over 13 amino acids. CDR3 amino acids: CASSFSEGTEAFF. The CDR3 nucleotides read TGCGCCAGCAGCTTTAGTGAGGGTACTGAAGCTTTCTTT.

The chain carries TRBV24-1 and TRBJ2-5; 7 bases map to TRBD1. J gave up 2 bases and V 5 bases, and 10 bases lay outside the gene matches. The CDR3 has 16 amino acids. Germline V gene data show CDR1 as KGHDR and CDR2 as SFDVKD. The CDR3 coding sequence is TGTGCCACCAGTGGGACGGGAACAGGGGATCAAGAGACCCAGTACTTC. It translates to CATSGTGTGDQETQYF.

This clone was picked up one time. This chain uses TRBV6-2 or TRBV6-3 with TRBJ2-7; 11 nucleotides match TRBD2. The V gene end was trimmed by 6 bases and the J gene end by 4 bases; junction bases not matched to a gene: 5. CDR3 length: 14 amino acids. Germline CDR1 and CDR2: MNHEY and SVGEGT. Written as DNA, the CDR3 is TGTGCCAGCAGCGTACTAGCGGGAGTTTACGAGCAGTACTTC. Amino acid sequence: CASSVLAGVYEQYF.

The chain recombines TRBV7-9 with TRBJ1-4; 9 bases are shared with TRBD1. The V and J ends lost 5 bases and 6 bases, in that order; junction bases with no gene match: 16. The germline gives CDR1 SEHNR, CDR2 FQNEAQ (reference sequence). The CDR3 has 18 residues. Here the CDR3 DNA reads TGTGCCAGCAGCCGGATGCCGGGACAGGGATTTGGGTATGAAAAACTGTTTTTT. Translated: CASSRMPGQGFGYEKLFF.

The chain joins TRBV28 to TRBJ2-2, with 12 nucleotides matching TRBD1. Looked up from germline, CDR1 is MDHEN and CDR2 is SYDVKM. This CDR3 is built from 17 residues. V was clipped by 5 bases and J by 4 bases; unmatched bases: 8. CDR3 residues: CASSQEGQGAGTGELFF. CDR3 nucleotide sequence: TGTGCCAGCAGTCAAGAGGGACAGGGGGCGGGCACCGGGGAGCTGTTTTTT.

V gene TRBV18 combines with J gene TRBJ2-1; 8 nucleotides line up with TRBD2. The CDR3 is made up of 14 amino acids. Germline V gene data show CDR1 as KGHSH and CDR2 as LQKENI. The V segment lost 6 bases and the J segment 10 bases; nucleotides outside the gene matches: 11. The CDR3 region has the DNA TGTGCCAGCTCCAAAATCGGGGGGGGCAGCGAGCAGTTCTTC. Translated: CASSKIGGGSEQFF. The full variable domain, with the rest looked up from reference TRBV18 and TRBJ2-1, is NAGVMQNPRHLVRRRGQEARLRCSPMKGHSHVYWYRQLPEEGLKFMVYLQKENIIDESGMPKERFSAEFPKEGPSILRIQQVVRGDSAAYFCASSKIGGGSEQFFGPGTRLTVL.

This clone was counted a few times. J is TRBJ1-1 and V is TRBV7-2, with TRBD1 matching 8 bases. The CDR3 is made up of 14 amino acids. Germline loops: CDR1 SGHTA, CDR2 FQGNSA. Unmatched junction bases numbered 9, after V lost 5 bases and J lost 7 bases. CDR3 residues: CASSQGQGPREAFF. As DNA, the CDR3 is TGTGCCAGCAGCCAAGGACAGGGCCCTCGTGAAGCTTTCTTT.

This chain uses TRBV2 with TRBJ2-1; 7 bases fit TRBD1. J was trimmed by 7 bases and V by 3 bases; bases with no gene match: 6. This CDR3 spans 14 amino acids. Germline-derived CDR1 and CDR2 are SNHLY and FYNNEI. CDR3 region: CASSDPTGSNEQFF. The DNA of the CDR3 is TGTGCCAGCAGTGATCCGACAGGGAGTAATGAGCAGTTCTTC.

The chain joins TRBV28 to TRBJ2-7; 10 nucleotides align to TRBD2. CDR3 length: 16 residues. Germline lookup yields CDR1 MDHEN and CDR2 SYDVKM. The trim removed 1 base at V and 3 bases at J, leaving 6 bases unmatched. CDR3 sequence: CASSLSSGLADYEQYF. CDR3 nucleotides: TGTGCCAGCAGTTTATCCTCCGGACTAGCGGACTACGAGCAGTACTTC.

This chain connects TRBV30 to TRBJ1-2; D gene uncertain. The V gene's germline CDR1 is GTSNPN and CDR2 SVGIG (reference sequence). The CDR3 is 13 residues long. V was shortened by 5 bases and J by 4 bases, with 14 bases between the two germline ends. DNA for the CDR3: TGTGCCTGGGGAAGCGGGCTTCGCTATGGCTACACCTTC. This codes for CAWGSGLRYGYTF.

This CDR3 reads CASSFWGGQPQHF. The CDR3 coding sequence is TGTGCCAGCAGTTTTTGGGGGGGTCAGCCCCAGCATTTT. The chain combines TRBV28 with TRBJ1-5; D may be TRBD1 (5 bases). The CDR3 is 13 residues long. V lost 3 bases to trimming and J lost 6 bases, with 9 bases between them. Germline CDR1 is MDHEN and CDR2 is SYDVKM.

The chain links TRBV5-4 to TRBJ2-3, with 7 bases matching TRBD2. V trimming: 3 bases; J trimming: 2 bases; junction bases outside the gene matches: 9. CDR3 size: 16 residues. The germline CDR1 and CDR2 sequences are SGHNT and YYREEE (reference sequence). CDR3 residues: CASSSGLEINTDTQYF. The CDR3 DNA is TGTGCCAGCAGCTCCGGACTAGAGATAAACACAGATACGCAGTATTTT.

The gene calls are TRBV27 and TRBJ2-7, with 9 bases that match TRBD1. The CDR3 has 13 amino acids. V dropped 9 bases and J dropped 4; count of bases not matched to a gene: 7. Germline CDR1 is MNHEY and CDR2 is SMNVEV (reference sequence). CDR3 bases: TGTGCCAGTAAGGGGACAGGGAGGTACGAGCAGTACTTC. Its translation: CASKGTGRYEQYF.